These 15 T cell receptor beta chains were all obtained from the same sample, sequenced in a study of T-cell reconstitution after alpha-beta-depleted transplantation in children (dated by TCRdb to 2016 to 2017). In light of the paper, this sample's treatment or condition label describes: allogeneic hematopoietic cell transplantation with graft depleted of TCRalphabeta T cells and CD19 B cells. Library preparation was by PCR. Sequencing instrument: Illumina HiSeq 2500. To normalize quantification of the TCRbeta repertoire, the TCR libraries were built with molecular barcoding that relied on unique molecular identifiers. The public reads were reanalyzed by TCRdb: fastp trimming at Q25, MiXCR alignment, in-frame beta chains only. Merged by CDR3 protein, the rows form single entries marked with the most common genes and DNA. The sample yields hundreds of thousands of distinct CDR3 sequences; under 25% were counted once. The ten largest clones capture 13% to 15% of the sample.

This specimen consisted of PBMCs, mostly from graft donor cells, obtained 360 days after TCRalphabeta/CD19-depleted stem cell transplant. These receptors originate from a boy in the first two years of life who had a stem cell transplant for acute myeloid leukemia, so the T cells may come from the graft donor.

Concerning this clonotype itself: One end of the junction varies from germline; a read error may be responsible. The J gene is TRBJ1-5, the V gene TRBV20-1, with D hard to call. Germline-derived CDR1 and CDR2 are DFQATT and SNEGSKA (reference sequence). The CDR3 consists of 13 residues. CDR3: CSARGFSDQPQHF. In nucleotides, the CDR3 is TGCAGTGCTAGGGGGTTTAGCGATCAGCCCCAGCATTTT.

The V gene is TRBV15, the J gene TRBJ2-7; 11 bases are a match to TRBD1. The V and J ends lost 4 bases and 3 bases, in that order; junction bases with no gene match: 11. CDR1 and CDR2 (germline): LNHNV, YYDKDF (reference sequence). CDR3 length: 17 residues. The CDR3 loop reads CATSIRTGTGGRYEQYF. The DNA of the CDR3 is TGTGCCACCAGCATAAGAACAGGGACAGGGGGTCGCTACGAGCAGTACTTC.

The chain combines TRBV24-1 with TRBJ2-2; a possible D gene is TRBD2 (5 bases). Germline CDR1 reads KGHDR; CDR2 reads SFDVKD. This CDR3 is built from 13 residues. Trimming cost V 2 bases and J 9 bases, with 9 bases left between them. CDR3 coding DNA: TGTGCCACCAGTGATTCCGGGGAGAGGGAGCTGTTTTTT. Residues: CATSDSGERELFF.

The chain uses TRBV20-1 and TRBJ2-2, with TRBD2 matching over 11 bases. V dropped 0 bases and J dropped 4; count of bases not matched to a gene: 4. CDR1 and CDR2 (germline): DFQATT, SNEGSKA (reference sequence). CDR3 length equals 16 residues. The DNA for the CDR3 is TGCAGTGCTAGAGATCGACTAGCGGGGTTCACCGGGGAGCTGTTTTTT. The encoded protein is CSARDRLAGFTGELFF.

Written as DNA, the CDR3 is TGTGCCAGCAGTACACTAGCGGGGACTAGCACAGATACGCAGTATTTT. It is translated as CASSTLAGTSTDTQYF. The chain combines TRBV12-3 or TRBV12-4 with TRBJ2-3; 10 bases line up with TRBD2. This CDR3 comprises 16 residues. The junction had 5 bases not matched to a gene; V was cut back by 5 bases and J by 0 bases.

This rearrangement joins TRBV18 to TRBJ2-5; tentatively, D is TRBD1 (5 bases). CDR1 KGHSH and CDR2 LQKENI come from the germline V gene. Trimming removed 2 bases at V and 1 base at J, with 8 bases between. The CDR3 is made up of 14 amino acids. DNA for the CDR3: TGTGCCAGCTCACCAGGGGCCCTCCAAGAGACCCAGTACTTC. This codes for CASSPGALQETQYF. Complete variable domain (other parts from reference TRBV18 and TRBJ2-5): NAGVMQNPRHLVRRRGQEARLRCSPMKGHSHVYWYRQLPEEGLKFMVYLQKENIIDESGMPKERFSAEFPKEGPSILRIQQVVRGDSAAYFCASSPGALQETQYFGPGTRLLVL.

This clonotype has ten or more counts. The chain links TRBV20-1 to TRBJ1-6; D unresolved. Germline V gene sequence: CDR1 DFQATT, CDR2 SNEGSKA (reference sequence). The CDR3 contains 13 residues. V lost 7 bases and J 10 bases, leaving 17 bases between the germline ends. The CDR3, as DNA: TGCAGTGTTCGCAGGTTTTCGGGGTCACCCCTCCACTTT. It encodes CSVRRFSGSPLHF.

This clonotype was observed a few times. The genes are TRBV5-5 and TRBJ1-4; D is unclear. Trimming shortened V by 0 bases and J by 1 base, and 7 bases separated the two germline ends. The germline CDR1 and CDR2 sequences are SGHKS and YYEKEE (reference sequence). The CDR3 runs to 15 residues. The CDR3, as DNA: TGTGCCAGCAGCTTGGTCGGCGGAACTAATGAAAAACTGTTTTTT. Translating it yields CASSLVGGTNEKLFF.

The chain combines TRBV20-1 with TRBJ2-7, with 10 bases that match TRBD2. The CDR3 length is 15 residues. The V and J ends lost 4 bases and 4 bases, in that order; junction bases with no gene match: 10. Germline CDR1 reads DFQATT; CDR2 reads SNEGSKA (reference sequence). Here the CDR3 reads CSAKGEAGGRYEQYF. CDR3 DNA sequence: TGCAGTGCTAAGGGGGAAGCGGGGGGGCGGTACGAGCAGTACTTC.

The genes are TRBV7-9 and TRBJ2-7; D unclear. The V gene's germline CDR1 is SEHNR and CDR2 FQNEAQ (reference sequence). The CDR3 extends over 11 amino acids. V was clipped by 5 bases and J by 3 bases, with 5 bases between them. The CDR3, as DNA: TGTGCCAGCAGCGAGCGCTACGAGCAGTACTTC. This encodes CASSERYEQYF. Variable domain in full (rest from reference TRBV7-9 and TRBJ2-7): DTGVSQNPRHKITKRGQNVTFRCDPISEHNRLYWYRQTLGQGPEFLTYFQNEAQLEKSRLLSDRFSAERPKGSFSTLEIQRTEQGDSAMYLCASSERYEQYFGPGTRLTVT.

This clonotype was counted at least ten times. The chain links TRBV7-8 to TRBJ2-1; 9 bases are a match to TRBD1. CDR3 length: 15 residues. The V segment lost 0 bases and the J segment 9 bases; nucleotides outside the gene matches: 6. Germline CDR1 and CDR2: SGHVS and FQNEAQ. CDR3 coding DNA: TGTGCCAGCAGCTTAGCTCGGGGACAGGGCGGTGAGCAGTTCTTC. Its translation: CASSLARGQGGEQFF.

The chain employs TRBV27 and TRBJ2-1; 8 bases fit TRBD1. Unmatched junction bases numbered 4, after V lost 0 bases and J lost 6 bases. This CDR3 comprises 15 residues. Germline V gives CDR1 MNHEY, CDR2 SMNVEV (reference sequence). The CDR3 coding sequence is TGTGCCAGCAGTTTATCCCGGACAGGGCTCAATGAGCAGTTCTTC. This codes for CASSLSRTGLNEQFF.

The sample holds many counts of this clonotype. The rearrangement uses TRBV15 and TRBJ2-1; TRBD1 might be the D (5 bases). The germline V and J ends were trimmed by 5 bases and 4 bases, with 6 bases remaining between them. The CDR3 is 12 residues long. Germline V lookup: CDR1 LNHNV, CDR2 YYDKDF (reference sequence). This chain's CDR3 is CATSAGYNEQFF. CDR3 nucleotide sequence: TGTGCCACCAGCGCAGGGTACAATGAGCAGTTCTTC. The full variable domain, in which reference TRBV15 and TRBJ2-1 provide the parts outside the CDR3, is DAMVIQNPRYQVTQFGKPVTLSCSQTLNHNVMYWYQQKSSQAPKLLFHYYDKDFNNEADTPDNFQSRRPNTSFCFLDIRSPGLGDTAMYLCATSAGYNEQFFGPGTRLTVL.

This clonotype was seen ten or more times. This rearrangement joins TRBV6-5 to TRBJ2-7, with 9 bases that match TRBD1. Trimming removed 5 bases from V and 4 bases from J; junction bases left unmatched: 9. CDR1 MNHEY and CDR2 SVGAGI come from the germline V gene. The CDR3 sequence is 15 residues long. CDR3 in DNA: TGTGCCAGCAGTCTCGCCGGGGACAGGGAATACGAGCAGTACTTC. This codes for CASSLAGDREYEQYF.

This clonotype came up many times. J is TRBJ2-1 and V is TRBV4-3; D remains ambiguous. There are 15 residues in the CDR3. The V and J ends lost 1 base and 4 bases respectively, with 11 bases between them. The germline V gene encodes CDR1 LGHNA and CDR2 YSLEER. CDR3 amino acids: CASSQGSQEYNEQFF. The DNA of the CDR3 is TGCGCCAGCAGCCAAGGGAGTCAGGAATACAATGAGCAGTTCTTC.